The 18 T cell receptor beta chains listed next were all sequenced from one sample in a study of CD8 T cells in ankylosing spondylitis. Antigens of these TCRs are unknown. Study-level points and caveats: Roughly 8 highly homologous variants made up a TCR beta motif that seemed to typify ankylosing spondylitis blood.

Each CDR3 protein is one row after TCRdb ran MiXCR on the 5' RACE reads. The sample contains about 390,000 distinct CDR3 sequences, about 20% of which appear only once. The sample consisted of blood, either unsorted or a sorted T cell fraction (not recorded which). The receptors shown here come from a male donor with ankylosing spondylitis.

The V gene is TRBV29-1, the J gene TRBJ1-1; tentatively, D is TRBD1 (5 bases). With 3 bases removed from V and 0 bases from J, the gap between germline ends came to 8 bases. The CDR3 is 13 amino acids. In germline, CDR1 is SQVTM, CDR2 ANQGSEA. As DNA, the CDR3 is TGCAGCGTTGATAGGGGAATGAACACTGAAGCTTTCTTT. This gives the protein CSVDRGMNTEAFF. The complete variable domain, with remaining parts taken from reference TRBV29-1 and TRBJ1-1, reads SAVISQKPSRDICQRGTSLTIQCQVDSQVTMMFWYRQQPGQSLTLIATANQGSEATYESGFVIDKFPISRPNLTFSTLTVSNMSPEDSSIYLCSVDRGMNTEAFFGQGTRLTVV.

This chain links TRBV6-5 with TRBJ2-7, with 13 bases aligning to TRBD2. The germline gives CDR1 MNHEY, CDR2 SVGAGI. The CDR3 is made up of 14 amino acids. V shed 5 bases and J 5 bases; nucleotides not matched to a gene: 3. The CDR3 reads CASSTSGRVNEQYF. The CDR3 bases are TGTGCCAGCAGTACTAGCGGGAGGGTAAACGAGCAGTACTTC.

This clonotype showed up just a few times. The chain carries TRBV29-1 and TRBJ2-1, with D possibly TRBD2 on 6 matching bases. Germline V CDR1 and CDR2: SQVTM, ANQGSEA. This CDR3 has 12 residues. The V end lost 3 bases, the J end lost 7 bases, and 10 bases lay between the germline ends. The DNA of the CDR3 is TGCAGCGTTGATCCAGGAGGGAATGAGCAGTTCTTC. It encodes CSVDPGGNEQFF.

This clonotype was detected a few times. The CDR3 sequence: CAISESFLGFSYEQFF. CDR3 DNA: TGTGCCATCAGTGAGTCATTCCTAGGGTTCAGTTATGAGCAGTTCTTC. The chain links TRBV10-3 to TRBJ2-1; unclear D gene. This CDR3 spans 16 amino acids. The germline V gene encodes CDR1 ENHRY and CDR2 SYGVKD. With 0 bases removed from V and 8 bases from J, the gap between germline ends came to 17 bases.

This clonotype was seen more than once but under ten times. The CDR3 here is CASSPLAGKASNEQFF. The CDR3 region has the DNA TGTGCCAGCAGTCCCCTAGCGGGAAAAGCATCCAATGAGCAGTTCTTC. The V call is TRBV6-1, the J call TRBJ2-1, with 9 bases aligning to TRBD2. The CDR3 is 16 residues long. The trim removed 5 bases at V and 6 bases at J, leaving 11 bases unmatched. The germline V gene has CDR1 MNHNS and CDR2 SASEGT.

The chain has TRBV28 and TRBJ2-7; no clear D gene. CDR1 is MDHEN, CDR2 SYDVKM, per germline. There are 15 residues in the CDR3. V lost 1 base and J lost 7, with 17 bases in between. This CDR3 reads CASSLSKGIPTEQYF. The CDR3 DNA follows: TGTGCCAGCAGTTTATCTAAGGGCATCCCGACTGAGCAGTACTTC.

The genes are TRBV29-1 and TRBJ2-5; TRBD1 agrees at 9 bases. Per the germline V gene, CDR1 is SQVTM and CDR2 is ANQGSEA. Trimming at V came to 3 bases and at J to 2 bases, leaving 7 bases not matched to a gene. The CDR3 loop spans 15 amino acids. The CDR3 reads CSVDTTGGIQETQYF. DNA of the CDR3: TGCAGCGTTGACACTACAGGGGGCATACAAGAGACCCAGTACTTC.

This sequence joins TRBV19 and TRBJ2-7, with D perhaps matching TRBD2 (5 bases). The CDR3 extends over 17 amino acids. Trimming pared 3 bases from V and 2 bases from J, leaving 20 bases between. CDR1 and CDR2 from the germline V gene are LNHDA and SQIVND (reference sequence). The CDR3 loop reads CASSIRSGREVTYEQYF. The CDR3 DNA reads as TGTGCCAGTAGTATTAGATCGGGAAGAGAGGTGACCTACGAGCAGTACTTC.

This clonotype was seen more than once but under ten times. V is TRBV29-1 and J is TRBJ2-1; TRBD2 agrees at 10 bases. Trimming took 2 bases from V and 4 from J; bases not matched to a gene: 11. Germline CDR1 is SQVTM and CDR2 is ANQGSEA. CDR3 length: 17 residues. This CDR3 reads CSVEYLAGDRWYNEQFF. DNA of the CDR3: TGCAGCGTTGAATACCTAGCGGGAGATAGGTGGTACAATGAGCAGTTCTTC.

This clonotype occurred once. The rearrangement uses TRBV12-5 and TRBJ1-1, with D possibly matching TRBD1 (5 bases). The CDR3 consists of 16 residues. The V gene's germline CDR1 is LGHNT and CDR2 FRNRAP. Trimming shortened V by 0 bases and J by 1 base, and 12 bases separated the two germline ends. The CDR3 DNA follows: TGTGCTAGTGGTTTGGTACTGGGACCGACGAACACTGAAGCTTTCTTT. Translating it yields CASGLVLGPTNTEAFF.

The chain's CDR3 is CSGSGRAPDTQYF. Here the CDR3 DNA reads TGCAGTGGGAGCGGGAGGGCCCCAGATACGCAGTATTTT. The rearrangement uses TRBV20-1 and TRBJ2-3; 10 bases fit TRBD2. The CDR3 contains 13 residues. CDR1 is DFQATT and CDR2 is SNEGSKA in the germline V gene (reference sequence). V shed 7 bases and J 4 bases; nucleotides not matched to a gene: 5.

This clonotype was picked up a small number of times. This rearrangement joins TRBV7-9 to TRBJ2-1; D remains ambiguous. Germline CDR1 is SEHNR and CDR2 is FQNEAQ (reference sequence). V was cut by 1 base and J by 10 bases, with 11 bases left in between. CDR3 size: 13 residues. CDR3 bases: TGTGCCAGCAGCTTAGTGGCCGAAACGGAGCAGTTCTTC. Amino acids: CASSLVAETEQFF.

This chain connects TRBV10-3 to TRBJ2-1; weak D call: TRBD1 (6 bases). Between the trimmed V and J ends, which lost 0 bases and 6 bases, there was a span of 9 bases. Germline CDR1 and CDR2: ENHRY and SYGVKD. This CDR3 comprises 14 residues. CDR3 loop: CAISESPGANEQFF. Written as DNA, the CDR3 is TGTGCCATCAGTGAGTCGCCAGGGGCCAATGAGCAGTTCTTC.

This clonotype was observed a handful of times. Here the CDR3 DNA reads TGCAGTGCTAGAGGCGGGATAGGCAAAAACATTCAGTACTTC. It is translated as CSARGGIGKNIQYF. The chain joins TRBV20-1 to TRBJ2-4; TRBD2 is a possible D gene (6 bases). The V end was cut by 1 base, the J end by 3 bases, with 10 bases between. The germline gives CDR1 DFQATT, CDR2 SNEGSKA (reference sequence). The CDR3 contains 14 residues.

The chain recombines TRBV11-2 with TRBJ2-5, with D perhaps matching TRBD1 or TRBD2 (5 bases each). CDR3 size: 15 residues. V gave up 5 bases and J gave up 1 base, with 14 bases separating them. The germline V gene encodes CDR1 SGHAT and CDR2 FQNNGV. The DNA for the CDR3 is TGTGCCAGCAGCCTCCTAGGGGCGGGCCAAGAGACCCAGTACTTC. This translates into CASSLLGAGQETQYF. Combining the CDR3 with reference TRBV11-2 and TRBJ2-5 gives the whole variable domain EAGVAQSPRYKIIEKRQSVAFWCNPISGHATLYWYQQILGQGPKLLIQFQNNGVVDDSQLPKDRFSAERLKGVDSTLKIQPAKLEDSAVYLCASSLLGAGQETQYFGPGTRLLVL.

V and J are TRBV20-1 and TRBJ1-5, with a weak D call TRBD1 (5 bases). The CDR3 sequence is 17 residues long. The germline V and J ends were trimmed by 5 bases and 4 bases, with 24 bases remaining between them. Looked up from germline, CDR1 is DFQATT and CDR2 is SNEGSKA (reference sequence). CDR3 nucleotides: TGCAGTGCTCACGCCGGGACTGCGTTTGTTTTTAATCAGCCCCAGCATTTT. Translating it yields CSAHAGTAFVFNQPQHF.

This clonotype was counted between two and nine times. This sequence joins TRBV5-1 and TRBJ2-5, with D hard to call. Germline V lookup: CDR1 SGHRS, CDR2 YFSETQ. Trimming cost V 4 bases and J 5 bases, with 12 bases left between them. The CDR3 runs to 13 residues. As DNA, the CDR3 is TGCGCCAGCAGCCCAGATCGTGTGGAGACCCAGTACTTC. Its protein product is CASSPDRVETQYF.

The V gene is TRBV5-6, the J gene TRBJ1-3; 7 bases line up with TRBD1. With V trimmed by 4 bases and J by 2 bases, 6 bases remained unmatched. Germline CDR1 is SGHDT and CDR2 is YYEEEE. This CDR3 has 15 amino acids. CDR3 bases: TGTGCCAGCAGCGCGCGGACAGGAGCTGGAAACACCATATATTTT. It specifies CASSARTGAGNTIYF.